The 26 T cell receptor beta chains given below trace back to one sample, sequenced in a study of cytomegalovirus exposure and HLA in healthy donors. Sequencing was performed with immunoSEQ multiplex PCR; in TCRdb, only in-frame clones are kept and a portion is missing. The repertoire holds about 220,000 clones, 75% to 95% seen once, with about 0.95% in the top ten. The sample consisted of PBMCs. The receptor source for this set is a woman between 18 and 29 years old in good health and CMV-seronegative.

This chain links TRBV6-4 with TRBJ2-2; weak D call: TRBD1 (6 bases). Per the germline V gene, CDR1 is MRHNA and CDR2 is SNTAGT. The CDR3 spans 14 residues. Trimming stripped 8 bases from V and 5 bases from J, with 15 bases between. In nucleotides, the CDR3 is TGTGCCAGCTTTAGGGGGTTCAGGACCGGGGAGCTGTTTTTT. Translation: CASFRGFRTGELFF.

The chain carries TRBV19 and TRBJ2-3; TRBD1 agrees at 7 bases. This CDR3 has 14 amino acids. Germline loops: CDR1 LNHDA, CDR2 SQIVND (reference sequence). V shed 6 bases, J shed 1 base, and the junction held 4 bases outside the gene matches. The CDR3 protein is CASRPDRGTDTQYF. The CDR3 region has the DNA TGTGCCAGTAGACCCGACAGGGGCACAGATACGCAGTATTTT.

This sequence joins TRBV18 and TRBJ2-1, with TRBD1 identical over 8 bases. The CDR3 length is 14 residues. V lost 0 bases to trimming and J lost 8 bases; unmatched junction nucleotides: 3. CDR1 is KGHSH, CDR2 LQKENI, per germline. Here the CDR3 DNA reads TGTGCCAGCTCACCACCCGCAGGGGGCGATGAGCAGTTCTTC. Translation: CASSPPAGGDEQFF.

This clone was observed once. V and J are TRBV28 and TRBJ1-5, with D possibly matching TRBD1 (5 bases). This CDR3 contains 17 residues. Per the germline V gene, CDR1 is MDHEN and CDR2 is SYDVKM. The V gene lost 6 bases and the J gene lost 3 bases, with 21 bases spanning the gap. The CDR3 is CASRGGIQVGNNQPQHF. The DNA of the CDR3 is TGTGCCAGCAGGGGGGGGATCCAGGTTGGGAACAATCAGCCCCAGCATTTT.

The chain joins TRBV11-1 to TRBJ1-2; TRBD1 matches at 9 bases. The length of the CDR3 is 12 residues. CDR1 and CDR2 from the germline V gene are SGHAT and FQDESV (reference sequence). J was trimmed by 12 bases and V by 5 bases; bases with no gene match: 7. As DNA, the CDR3 is TGTGCCAGCAGCCCCGACGGACAGGGGAACACCTTC. This encodes CASSPDGQGNTF. Supplemented by reference TRBV11-1 and TRBJ1-2, the full variable domain reads EAEVAQSPRYKITEKSQAVAFWCDPISGHATLYWYRQILGQGPELLVQFQDESVVDDSQLPKDRFSAERLKGVDSTLKIQPAELGDSAMYLCASSPDGQGNTFGSGTRLTVV.

The chain joins TRBV27 to TRBJ1-1, with a tentative D call TRBD1 (6 bases). V lost 3 bases and J lost 4, with 15 bases in between. Germline V gene sequence: CDR1 MNHEY, CDR2 SMNVEV (reference sequence). This CDR3 contains 15 residues. Here the CDR3 reads CASSLSGGRFTEAFF. Here the CDR3 DNA reads TGTGCCAGCAGTTTGTCTGGGGGCCGGTTCACTGAAGCTTTCTTT.

The chain is built from TRBV5-6 and TRBJ2-7; D might be TRBD1 (6 bases). The ends were cut back, 0 bases at V and 6 bases at J, with 16 bases in the middle. The CDR3 length is 15 residues. Germline CDR1 and CDR2: SGHDT and YYEEEE. CDR3 sequence: CASSLGMAGAIEQYF. Here the CDR3 DNA reads TGTGCCAGCAGCTTGGGGATGGCAGGGGCCATCGAGCAGTACTTC.

The genes are TRBV10-1 and TRBJ2-7; no clear D gene. Germline-derived CDR1 and CDR2 are WNHNN and SYGVQD (reference sequence). CDR3 length: 12 amino acids. V was shortened by 5 bases and J by 2 bases, with 7 bases between the two germline ends. CDR3 DNA: TGCGCCAGCAGTAACAGCCCCTACGAGCAGTACTTC. It translates to CASSNSPYEQYF.

V gene TRBV5-1 combines with J gene TRBJ2-4; 8 bases match TRBD2. The V gene end was trimmed by 2 bases and the J gene end by 7 bases; junction bases not matched to a gene: 8. Germline CDR1 SGHRS, CDR2 YFSETQ. There are 15 residues in the CDR3. The CDR3 sequence: CASSFGSGIINIQYF. DNA of the CDR3: TGCGCCAGCAGCTTTGGTAGCGGGATTATTAACATTCAGTACTTC.

The rearrangement joins TRBV30 to TRBJ1-2, with 7 bases aligning to TRBD1. This CDR3 has 14 residues. The germline V gene encodes CDR1 GTSNPN and CDR2 SVGIG (reference sequence). The ends lost 2 bases at V and 5 bases at J; junction bases unmatched: 8. This CDR3 reads CAWSYPGQQYGYTF. The CDR3 DNA follows: TGTGCCTGGAGTTATCCGGGACAGCAATATGGCTACACCTTC.

The chain couples TRBV9 to TRBJ2-7; TRBD2 matches 8 bases. The V gene's germline CDR1 is SGDLS and CDR2 YYNGEE. The CDR3 covers 16 residues. Trimming at V came to 0 bases and at J to 1 base, leaving 6 bases not matched to a gene. The CDR3 coding sequence is TGTGCCAGCAGCGTAGGGGGAGCGGGAGTATCCTACGAGCAGTACTTC. Residues: CASSVGGAGVSYEQYF.

The chain uses TRBV11-3 and TRBJ2-1; 7 bases map to TRBD2. Germline loops: CDR1 SGHNT, CDR2 YENEEA. V was clipped by 5 bases and J by 4 bases; unmatched bases: 8. This CDR3 is 15 amino acids long. CDR3: CASSPRGEGYNEQFF. CDR3 DNA sequence: TGTGCCAGCAGCCCCCGGGGGGAGGGGTACAATGAGCAGTTCTTC.

The chain joins TRBV5-4 to TRBJ2-3; 8 nucleotides line up with TRBD1. This CDR3 contains 14 residues. V shed 5 bases and J 1 base; nucleotides not matched to a gene: 3. Germline values: CDR1 SGHNT, CDR2 YYREEE (reference sequence). The CDR3 DNA reads as TGTGCCAGCAGGCGGGGACAGGGCACAGATACGCAGTATTTT. Translated, it gives CASRRGQGTDTQYF.

The genes are TRBV28 and TRBJ2-7; 11 bases map to TRBD2. Losses at the gene ends were 7 bases for V and 3 bases for J; bases not matched to a gene: 5. CDR1 is MDHEN, CDR2 SYDVKM, per germline. The CDR3 runs 14 residues. CDR3: CASNRLAGIYEQYF. The CDR3 bases are TGTGCCAGCAACCGACTAGCGGGGATCTACGAGCAGTACTTC.

V gene TRBV19 combines with J gene TRBJ1-5; 7 positions match TRBD1. The CDR3 contains 13 residues. With V trimmed by 3 bases and J by 7 bases, 3 bases remained unmatched. From germline, CDR1 is LNHDA and CDR2 SQIVND (reference sequence). The CDR3 here is CASSIQGEQPQHF. DNA for the CDR3: TGTGCCAGTAGTATTCAGGGGGAGCAGCCCCAGCATTTT.

The genes are TRBV15 and TRBJ2-7; D is perhaps TRBD1 (5 bases). Germline loops: CDR1 LNHNV, CDR2 YYDKDF (reference sequence). This CDR3 is built from 14 residues. V lost 1 base to trimming and J lost 5 bases, with 12 bases between them. In DNA form, the CDR3 reads TGTGCCACCAGCAGAGCTAGGGGTGGGGACGAGCAGTACTTC. Amino acids: CATSRARGGDEQYF.

The V and J genes are TRBV1 and TRBJ2-7; no check of the table's D call, TRBD2, against the DNA was made. TRBV1 has pseudogene status. This CDR3 has 16 amino acids. The CDR3 coding sequence is TGCACCAGCAGCCAAGAAGAGGTAGCCGAGTCCTACGAGCAGTACTTC. This sequence encodes CTSSQEEVAESYEQYF.

The rearrangement joins TRBV4-1 to TRBJ2-1, with 7 nucleotides matching TRBD2. The CDR3 covers 16 residues. The V segment lost 3 bases and the J segment 1 base; nucleotides outside the gene matches: 6. Germline V gene lookup returns CDR1 MGHRA and CDR2 YSYEKL. CDR3: CASSHILADSYNEQFF. CDR3 coding DNA: TGCGCCAGCAGCCACATCCTAGCGGATTCCTACAATGAGCAGTTCTTC.

V gene TRBV7-3 combines with J gene TRBJ2-2; 7 nucleotides match TRBD2. This CDR3 region has 17 residues. Germline V CDR1 and CDR2: SGHTA, FQGTGA. Trimming cost V 4 bases and J 3 bases; bases outside gene matches: 11. The DNA of the CDR3 is TGTGCCAGCAGCTACCAGCCAGATGGGAGGGACACCGGGGAGCTGTTTTTT. This sequence encodes CASSYQPDGRDTGELFF. The full variable domain, in which reference TRBV7-3 and TRBJ2-2 provide the parts outside the CDR3, is GAGVSQTPSNKVTEKGKYVELRCDPISGHTALYWYRQSLGQGPEFLIYFQGTGAADDSGLPNDRFFAVRPEGSVSTLKIQRTERGDSAVYLCASSYQPDGRDTGELFFGEGSRLTVL.

The gene calls are TRBV2 and TRBJ2-4, with 10 bases that match TRBD2. Germline CDR1 and CDR2: SNHLY and FYNNEI. The length of the CDR3 is 15 residues. The V gene end was trimmed by 4 bases and the J gene end by 0 bases; junction bases not matched to a gene: 0. Written as DNA, the CDR3 is TGTGCCAGCAGTGGGACTAGCGGAGCCAAAAACATTCAGTACTTC. Residues: CASSGTSGAKNIQYF.

The CDR3 sequence: CASSGRDRTPAYSNQPQHF. The CDR3 bases are TGTGCCAGCAGCGGACGGGACAGGACACCGGCGTATAGCAATCAGCCCCAGCATTTT. The chain links TRBV9 to TRBJ1-5, with TRBD1 identical over 8 bases. Looked up from germline, CDR1 is SGDLS and CDR2 is YYNGEE. The CDR3 consists of 19 residues. The junction had 14 bases not matched to a gene; V was cut back by 3 bases and J by 0 bases.

This rearrangement joins TRBV27 to TRBJ2-7; 7 bases map to TRBD2. Germline CDR1 reads MNHEY; CDR2 reads SMNVEV (reference sequence). The CDR3 is 15 amino acids. V gave up 6 bases and J gave up 4 bases; unmatched junction bases: 12. The CDR3 DNA reads TGTGCCAGCAGCTCCTGGGGGAGGGGCGATTACGAGCAGTACTTC. Protein: CASSSWGRGDYEQYF.

The chain employs TRBV6-1 and TRBJ1-6; TRBD1 aligns across 7 bases. This CDR3 has 13 amino acids. Trimming took 8 bases from V and 6 from J; bases not matched to a gene: 4. Germline V gene lookup returns CDR1 MNHNS and CDR2 SASEGT. The CDR3 nucleotides read TGTGCCAGCCTGGGACAGTCTAATTCACCCCTCCACTTT. It encodes CASLGQSNSPLHF.

V is TRBV5-4 and J is TRBJ1-1, with TRBD1 identical over 10 bases. After removal of 4 bases from V and 4 bases from J, the junction contained 13 bases not matched to a gene. The CDR3 totals 17 residues. From germline, CDR1 is SGHNT and CDR2 YYREEE (reference sequence). CDR3 sequence reads: CASSLPGQGLRGTEAFF. CDR3 nucleotide sequence: TGTGCCAGCAGCCTTCCGGGACAGGGGTTAAGGGGCACTGAAGCTTTCTTT.

The chain is built from TRBV7-6 and TRBJ2-7; 8 bases fit TRBD2. Trimming removed 5 bases from V and 3 bases from J; junction bases left unmatched: 6. Germline lookup yields CDR1 SGHVS and CDR2 FNYEAQ. The CDR3 has 14 amino acids. CDR3 region: CASSRGLADYEQYF. DNA of the CDR3: TGTGCCAGCAGCCGAGGACTAGCCGACTACGAGCAGTACTTC. The full variable domain, rest sourced from reference TRBV7-6 and TRBJ2-7, is GAGVSQSPRYKVTKRGQDVALRCDPISGHVSLYWYRQALGQGPEFLTYFNYEAQQDKSGLPNDRFSAERPEGSISTLTIQRTEQRDSAMYRCASSRGLADYEQYFGPGTRLTVT.

The chain recombines TRBV5-8 with TRBJ1-4; D not resolved. CDR1 is SGHTS and CDR2 is YDEGEE in the germline V gene. V was shortened by 7 bases and J by 10 bases, with 11 bases between the two germline ends. This CDR3 has 11 residues. The CDR3 is CASYGVGKLFF. Written as DNA, the CDR3 is TGTGCCAGCTATGGAGTGGGAAAACTGTTTTTT.